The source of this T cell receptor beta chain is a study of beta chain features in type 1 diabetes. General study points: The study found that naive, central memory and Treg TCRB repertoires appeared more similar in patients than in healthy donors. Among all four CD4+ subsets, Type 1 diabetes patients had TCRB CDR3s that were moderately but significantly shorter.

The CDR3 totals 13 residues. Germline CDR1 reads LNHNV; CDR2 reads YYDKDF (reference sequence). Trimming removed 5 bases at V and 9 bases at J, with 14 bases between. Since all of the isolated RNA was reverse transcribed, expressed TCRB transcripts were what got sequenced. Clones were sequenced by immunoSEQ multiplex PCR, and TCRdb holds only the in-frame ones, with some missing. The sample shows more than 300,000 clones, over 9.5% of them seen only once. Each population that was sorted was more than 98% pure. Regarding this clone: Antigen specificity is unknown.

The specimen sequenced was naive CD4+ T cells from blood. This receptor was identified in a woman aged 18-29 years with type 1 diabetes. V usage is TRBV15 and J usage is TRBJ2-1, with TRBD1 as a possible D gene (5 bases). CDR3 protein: CATSAERQREQFF. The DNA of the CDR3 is TGTGCCACCAGCGCTGAGAGACAGCGTGAGCAGTTCTTC.